This TCR beta chain was identified during a study of shared clonotypes between healthy human individuals. Study as a whole: The donors, a couple of women and three men, were aged 18 to 49.

CDR3 length: 17 amino acids. Trimming removed 5 bases from V and 3 bases from J; junction bases left unmatched: 15. Germline loops: CDR1 SEHNR, CDR2 FQNEAQ (reference sequence). Measured with immunoSEQ multiplex PCR; TCRdb has only the in-frame clones, and not every one. The sample consists of approximately 1,500,000 clones, approximately 98% of them appearing once. Sequenced material: naive CD4+ T cells sorted from blood. As for subset: CD45RA+ positively selected. The TCR originated in a man between 25 and 39 years old in good health. The chain combines TRBV7-9 with TRBJ2-7, with 8 positions matching TRBD2. Written as DNA, the CDR3 is TGTGCCAGCAGCGGCCAAGCCTGGGGACTAGGTCTCTACGAGCAGTACTTC. Translation gives CASSGQAWGLGLYEQYF.